The entry below gives a single T cell receptor (beta chain) sequence along with its context. Blood got drawn at baseline, again on cycle 4 day 1, and then on cycle 7 day 1. Trimming shortened V by 0 bases and J by 2 bases, and 11 bases separated the two germline ends. Looked up from germline, CDR1 is GTSNPN and CDR2 is SVGIG (reference sequence). The CDR3 has 15 residues. The data derive from a study of OX40 agonist ivuxolimab in advanced cancers. Study background: Participants, 75% to 90% male, averaged roughly 55 years of age, ranging from roughly 20 to 79.

Measured with immunoSEQ multiplex PCR; TCRdb has only the in-frame clones, and not every one. The sample records under 20,000 clones, 75% to 90% being singletons. Sequences were derived from CD4+ or CD8+ T cells sorted from blood, sampled in a trial of the OX40 agonist ivuxolimab. This chain uses TRBV30 with TRBJ1-3; D not certain. The origin of this receptor is an adult with an advanced solid tumor such as melanoma, head and neck, liver or kidney cancer. The CDR3 sequence: CAWSVGAFTGNTIYF. Written as DNA, the CDR3 is TGTGCCTGGAGTGTAGGAGCCTTTACTGGAAACACCATATATTTT.